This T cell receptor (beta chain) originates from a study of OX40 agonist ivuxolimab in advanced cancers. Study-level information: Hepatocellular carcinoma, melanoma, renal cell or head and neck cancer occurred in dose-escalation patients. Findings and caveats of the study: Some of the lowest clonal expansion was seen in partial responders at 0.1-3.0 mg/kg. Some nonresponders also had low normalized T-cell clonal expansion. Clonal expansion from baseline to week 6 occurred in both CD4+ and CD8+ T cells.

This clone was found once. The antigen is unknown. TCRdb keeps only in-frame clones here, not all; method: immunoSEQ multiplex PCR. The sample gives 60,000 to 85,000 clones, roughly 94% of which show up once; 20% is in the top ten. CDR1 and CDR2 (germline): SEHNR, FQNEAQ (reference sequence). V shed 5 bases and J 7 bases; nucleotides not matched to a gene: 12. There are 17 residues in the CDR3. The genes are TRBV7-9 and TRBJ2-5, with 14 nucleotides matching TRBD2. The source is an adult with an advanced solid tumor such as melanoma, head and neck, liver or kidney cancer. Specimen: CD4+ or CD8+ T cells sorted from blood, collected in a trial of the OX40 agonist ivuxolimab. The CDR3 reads CASSIPGTSGGRGTQYF. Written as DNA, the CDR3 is TGTGCCAGCAGCATTCCCGGGACTAGCGGGGGCCGCGGGACCCAGTACTTC.